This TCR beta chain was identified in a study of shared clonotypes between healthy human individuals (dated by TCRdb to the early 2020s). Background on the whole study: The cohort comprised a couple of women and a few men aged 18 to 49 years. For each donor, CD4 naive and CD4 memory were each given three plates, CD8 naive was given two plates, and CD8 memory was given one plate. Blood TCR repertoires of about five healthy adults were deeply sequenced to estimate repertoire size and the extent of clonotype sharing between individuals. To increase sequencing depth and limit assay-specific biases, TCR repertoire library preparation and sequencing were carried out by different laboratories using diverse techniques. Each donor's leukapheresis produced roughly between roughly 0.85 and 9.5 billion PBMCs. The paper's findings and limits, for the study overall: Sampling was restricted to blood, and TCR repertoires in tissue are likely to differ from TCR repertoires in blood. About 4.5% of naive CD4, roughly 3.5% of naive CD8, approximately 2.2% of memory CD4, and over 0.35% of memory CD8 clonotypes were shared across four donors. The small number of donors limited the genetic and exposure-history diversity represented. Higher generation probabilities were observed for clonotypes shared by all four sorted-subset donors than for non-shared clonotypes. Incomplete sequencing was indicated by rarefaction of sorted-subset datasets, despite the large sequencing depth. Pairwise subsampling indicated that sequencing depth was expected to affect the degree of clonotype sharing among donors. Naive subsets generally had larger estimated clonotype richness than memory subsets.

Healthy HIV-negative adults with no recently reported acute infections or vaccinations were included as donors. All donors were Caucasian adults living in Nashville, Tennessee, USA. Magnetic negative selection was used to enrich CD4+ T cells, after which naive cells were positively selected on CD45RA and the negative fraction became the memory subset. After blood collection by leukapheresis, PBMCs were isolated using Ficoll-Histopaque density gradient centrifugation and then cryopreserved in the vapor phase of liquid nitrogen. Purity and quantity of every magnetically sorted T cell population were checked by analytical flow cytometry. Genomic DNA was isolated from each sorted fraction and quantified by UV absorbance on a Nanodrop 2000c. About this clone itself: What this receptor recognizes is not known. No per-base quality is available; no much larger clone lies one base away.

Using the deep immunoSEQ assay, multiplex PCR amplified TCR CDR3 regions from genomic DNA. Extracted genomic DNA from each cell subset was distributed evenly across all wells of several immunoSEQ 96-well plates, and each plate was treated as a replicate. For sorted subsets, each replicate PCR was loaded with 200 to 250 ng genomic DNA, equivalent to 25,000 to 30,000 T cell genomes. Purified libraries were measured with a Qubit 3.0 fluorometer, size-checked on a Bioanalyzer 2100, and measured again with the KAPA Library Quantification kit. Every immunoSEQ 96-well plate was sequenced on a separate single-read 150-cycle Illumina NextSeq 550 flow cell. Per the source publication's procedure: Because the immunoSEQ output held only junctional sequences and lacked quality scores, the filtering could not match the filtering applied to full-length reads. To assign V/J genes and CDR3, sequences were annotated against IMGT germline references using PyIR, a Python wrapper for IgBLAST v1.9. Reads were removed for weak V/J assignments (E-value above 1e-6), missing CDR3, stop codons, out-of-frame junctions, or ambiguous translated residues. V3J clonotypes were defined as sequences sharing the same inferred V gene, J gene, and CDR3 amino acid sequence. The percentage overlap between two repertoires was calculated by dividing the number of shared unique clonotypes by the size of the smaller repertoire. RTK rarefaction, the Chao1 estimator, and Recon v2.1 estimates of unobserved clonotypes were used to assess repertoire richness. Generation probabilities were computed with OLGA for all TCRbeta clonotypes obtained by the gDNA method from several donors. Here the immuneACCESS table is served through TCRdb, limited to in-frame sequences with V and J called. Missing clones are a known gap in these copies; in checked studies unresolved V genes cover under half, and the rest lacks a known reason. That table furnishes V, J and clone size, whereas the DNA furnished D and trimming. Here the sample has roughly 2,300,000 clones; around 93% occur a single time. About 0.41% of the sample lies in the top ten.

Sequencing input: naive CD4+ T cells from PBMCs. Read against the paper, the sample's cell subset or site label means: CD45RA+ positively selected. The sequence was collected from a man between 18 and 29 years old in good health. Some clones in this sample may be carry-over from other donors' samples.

The CDR3 sequence is CASSFTLRLQGIAYEQYF. The DNA sequence is as follows: TGTGCCAGCAGTTTTACCCTAAGACTACAGGGGATTGCTTACGAGCAGTACTTC. The V gene is TRBV28 and the J gene is TRBJ2-7; 7 of the junction bases match TRBD1. V has 3 bases trimmed and J has 4 bases trimmed; junction bases matching no gene number 18. Per the germline V gene, MDHEN is the CDR1 and SYDVKM is the CDR2. The CDR3, cysteine through phenylalanine, is 18 amino acids long. Kept here is only the CDR3 DNA, which spans 54 bases and is read in frame from base 1.